This TCR beta chain was identified in a study of cytomegalovirus exposure and HLA in healthy donors. The primer mix had 60 Vbeta and 13 Jbeta primers. Libraries were prepared by immunoSEQ multiplex PCR; TCRdb keeps only in-frame clonotypes and omits some of them. The sample consists of 200,000 to 250,000 clones, under 90% of them appearing once. Sequenced sample: PBMCs. The clonotype was recovered from a human donor in good health.

The CDR3 DNA reads TGTGCCAGCAGCCCTGGACTGGAGGAGACCCAGTACTTC. Protein: CASSPGLEETQYF. The rearrangement uses TRBV7-8 and TRBJ2-5; TRBD2 might be the D (5 bases). This CDR3 has 13 amino acids. V gave up 5 bases and J gave up 5 bases, with 12 bases separating them. CDR1 is SGHVS and CDR2 is FQNEAQ in the germline V gene.